These 18 T cell receptor beta chains were all obtained from the same sample, sequenced in a study of cytomegalovirus exposure and HLA in healthy donors. It was with 60 Vbeta and 13 Jbeta primers that the PCR ran. Profiled with immunoSEQ multiplex PCR; TCRdb holds only in-frame clones, not every one. The sample contains about 170,000 clones, roughly 85% of which appear only once. What was sequenced was PBMCs. These receptors all stem from a woman in her forties or fifties in good health and CMV-seropositive.

The chain combines TRBV6-5 with TRBJ1-5; D is unclear. Germline lookup yields CDR1 MNHEY and CDR2 SVGAGI. V was cut by 0 bases and J by 4 bases, with 7 bases left in between. The CDR3 spans 14 residues. The CDR3 DNA sequence: TGTGCCAGCAGTTACTCGAGGCGTAATCAGCCCCAGCATTTT. Protein product: CASSYSRRNQPQHF.

V and J are TRBV10-3 and TRBJ2-7, with TRBD2 matching over 10 bases. In germline, CDR1 is ENHRY, CDR2 SYGVKD. With 11 bases clipped from V and 3 bases from J, the junction kept 13 bases outside the gene matches. The CDR3 consists of 15 residues. The CDR3 nucleotides are TGTGCCGAGGGTAGAGGGTCTAGCGGGAGCTACGAGCAGTACTTC. It codes for CAEGRGSSGSYEQYF.

V is TRBV5-1 and J is TRBJ2-2; 8 bases are a match to TRBD1. Per the germline V gene, CDR1 is SGHRS and CDR2 is YFSETQ. V was clipped by 0 bases and J by 5 bases; unmatched bases: 6. This CDR3 has 16 amino acids. The CDR3 bases are TGCGCCAGCAGCTTGGCCACAGGGGGTTTTACCGGGGAGCTGTTTTTT. It encodes CASSLATGGFTGELFF.

This clone came up once. CDR3 sequence reads: CASSWTANSYEQYF. The DNA for the CDR3 is TGCGCCAGCAGTTGGACAGCCAATTCCTACGAGCAGTACTTC. The chain is built from TRBV5-1 and TRBJ2-7; D is perhaps TRBD1 (6 bases). The V end was cut by 5 bases, the J end by 1 base, with 13 bases between. The germline CDR1 and CDR2 sequences are SGHRS and YFSETQ. The CDR3 loop spans 14 amino acids.

This rearrangement joins TRBV5-5 to TRBJ2-7; D possibly corresponds to TRBD1 (6 bases). V gave up 2 bases and J gave up 1 base, with 7 bases separating them. The CDR3 is 13 residues long. The V gene's germline CDR1 is SGHKS and CDR2 YYEKEE (reference sequence). The CDR3 here is CASSLDRSYEQYF. CDR3 in DNA: TGTGCCAGCAGCTTAGACAGGTCCTACGAGCAGTACTTC.

The chain employs TRBV19 and TRBJ1-5; TRBD1 might be the D (6 bases). The CDR3 is 14 amino acids. The ends were cut back, 7 bases at V and 3 bases at J, with 13 bases in the middle. Germline CDR1 is LNHDA and CDR2 is SQIVND (reference sequence). As DNA, the CDR3 is TGTGCCAGTACAAGGACAGCTATCAATCAGCCCCAGCATTTT. It codes for CASTRTAINQPQHF.

The genes are TRBV4-3 and TRBJ1-1; a possible D gene is TRBD1 (5 bases). Trimming removed 0 bases from V and 1 base from J, with 15 bases in between. CDR3 length: 17 amino acids. CDR1 and CDR2 from the germline V gene are LGHNA and YSLEER. The DNA of the CDR3 is TGCGCCAGCAGCCAAGACGGGGGTCTAAGGACGAACACTGAAGCTTTCTTT. Protein product: CASSQDGGLRTNTEAFF.

The chain links TRBV4-3 to TRBJ2-1, with 10 bases aligning to TRBD1. The CDR3 consists of 19 residues. CDR1 and CDR2 from the germline V gene are LGHNA and YSLEER. V was pared by 3 bases and J by 0 bases, with 11 bases of the junction left unmatched. The DNA of the CDR3 is TGCGCCAGCAGCCACCGGGACAGGGGATTCTCTAGCTCCTACAATGAGCAGTTCTTC. Encoded protein: CASSHRDRGFSSSYNEQFF.

The rearrangement joins TRBV6-5 to TRBJ2-3; 8 nucleotides line up with TRBD1. The CDR3 spans 14 residues. Germline assignment: CDR1 MNHEY and CDR2 SVGAGI. The trim removed 7 bases at V and 1 base at J, leaving 4 bases unmatched. Here the CDR3 DNA reads TGTGCCAGCAAAACAGGGGGAGGCACAGATACGCAGTATTTT. Protein sequence: CASKTGGGTDTQYF.

This chain joins TRBV7-8 and TRBJ1-1; D remains ambiguous. The V end lost 5 bases, the J end lost 4 bases, and 11 bases lay between the germline ends. The CDR3 covers 13 residues. Germline V gene lookup returns CDR1 SGHVS and CDR2 FQNEAQ. CDR3 protein: CASSRGVRTEAFF. In DNA form, the CDR3 reads TGTGCCAGCAGCCGCGGGGTTCGCACTGAAGCTTTCTTT.

The V call is TRBV2, the J call TRBJ2-7; D is possibly TRBD1 (5 bases). Germline V gene lookup returns CDR1 SNHLY and CDR2 FYNNEI. V lost 6 bases to trimming and J lost 6 bases, with 12 bases between them. There are 12 residues in the CDR3. The CDR3 region has the DNA TGTGCCAGCAGATTTTTAAGGGGCGAGCAGTACTTC. Translating it yields CASRFLRGEQYF.

The chain has TRBV18 and TRBJ1-2; TRBD1 is a possible D gene (5 bases). The CDR3 covers 14 residues. The germline CDR1 and CDR2 sequences are KGHSH and LQKENI. Trimming stripped 3 bases from V and 8 bases from J, with 16 bases between. In DNA form, the CDR3 reads TGTGCCAGCTCACCGTTCGTGGGGCTCGGGGGCTACACCTTC. Amino acids: CASSPFVGLGGYTF.

The chain joins TRBV7-9 to TRBJ1-2, with 10 bases lining up with TRBD1. Germline trimming cut 5 bases from V and 2 bases from J; bases unmatched to any gene: 5. CDR3 length equals 15 residues. Germline V CDR1 and CDR2: SEHNR, FQNEAQ (reference sequence). DNA for the CDR3: TGTGCCAGCAGCCCAATGGGACAGGGGAACTATGGCTACACCTTC. Protein sequence: CASSPMGQGNYGYTF. The whole variable domain, filled in from reference TRBV7-9 and TRBJ1-2, reads DTGVSQNPRHKITKRGQNVTFRCDPISEHNRLYWYRQTLGQGPEFLTYFQNEAQLEKSRLLSDRFSAERPKGSFSTLEIQRTEQGDSAMYLCASSPMGQGNYGYTFGSGTRLTVV.

This clone appeared once. The chain couples TRBV6-1 to TRBJ2-7, with TRBD1 matching 7 bases. V dropped 3 bases and J dropped 7; count of bases not matched to a gene: 12. The CDR3 covers 15 residues. From germline, CDR1 is MNHNS and CDR2 SASEGT. In DNA form, the CDR3 reads TGTGCCAGCAGTGAGAGCCAGGGGGTCCGCTGGGAGCAGTACTTC. It specifies CASSESQGVRWEQYF.

The chain is built from TRBV29-1 and TRBJ1-2, with a weak D call TRBD1 (5 bases). Germline V gene sequence: CDR1 SQVTM, CDR2 ANQGSEA. The ends were cut back, 4 bases at V and 4 bases at J, with 13 bases in the middle. The CDR3 is made up of 13 amino acids. CDR3 loop: CSVGGVDSYGYTF. For the CDR3, the DNA is TGCAGCGTTGGCGGGGTAGACAGCTATGGCTACACCTTC.

The chain has TRBV29-1 and TRBJ1-2; D is unresolved. The CDR3 spans 12 residues. The V end was cut by 6 bases, the J end by 5 bases, with 13 bases between. The germline gives CDR1 SQVTM, CDR2 ANQGSEA. CDR3 amino acids: CSVQGLRYGYTF. Written as DNA, the CDR3 is TGCAGCGTCCAAGGTCTGCGGTATGGCTACACCTTC. Full variable domain (outside the CDR3, taken from reference TRBV29-1 and TRBJ1-2): SAVISQKPSRDICQRGTSLTIQCQVDSQVTMMFWYRQQPGQSLTLIATANQGSEATYESGFVIDKFPISRPNLTFSTLTVSNMSPEDSSIYLCSVQGLRYGYTFGSGTRLTVV.

The genes are TRBV28 and TRBJ1-3; maybe TRBD1 (5 bases). This CDR3 has 18 residues. Trimming shortened V by 4 bases and J by 4 bases, and 23 bases separated the two germline ends. Germline V gene sequence: CDR1 MDHEN, CDR2 SYDVKM. CDR3 nucleotide sequence: TGTGCCAGCAGTTCGGGAGATCCACGGGGCCTTACCGGAAACACCATATATTTT. This sequence encodes CASSSGDPRGLTGNTIYF.

The V gene is TRBV15, the J gene TRBJ1-2; 7 bases fit TRBD1. V was clipped by 0 bases and J by 5 bases; unmatched bases: 6. Germline assignment: CDR1 LNHNV and CDR2 YYDKDF (reference sequence). CDR3 length: 15 amino acids. The CDR3 reads CATSREATGLYGYTF. The CDR3, as DNA: TGTGCCACCAGCAGAGAGGCGACAGGGCTATATGGCTACACCTTC.